This T cell receptor beta chain was recorded in a study of T cell responses to AZD1222 COVID-19 vaccine. Regarding the study as a whole: In all cases, repertoires were sampled only after the peak T cell response. Targeting of unmutated variant regions was reportedly seen in nearly half of spike-specific TCRs. Spike-wide vaccine-associated CD4 TCRs dominated at 160-218 and 743-854. Increases in Spike-specific TCR breadth and depth were seen after two AZD1222 doses.

Comment on this clone: The antigen remains undetermined.

Trimming stripped 1 base from V and 6 bases from J, with 17 bases between. Germline V lookup: CDR1 SGHRS, CDR2 YFSETQ. The CDR3 sequence is 15 residues long. TCRdb's copy holds only in-frame clones and misses some; the assay was immunoSEQ multiplex PCR. This table holds under 150,000 clones, 85% to 90% found once. The chain combines TRBV5-1 with TRBJ2-7; tentatively, D is TRBD1 or TRBD2 (6 bases each). This TCR was sampled from an adult in good health. This specimen consisted of peripheral blood, obtained on day 0 of MenACWY control vaccination. CDR3 amino acids: CASSLIWGAQVEQYF. The CDR3 nucleotides are TGCGCCAGCAGCTTGATTTGGGGGGCGCAGGTCGAGCAGTACTTC.